The T cell receptor beta chain described here comes from a study of blood T cell repertoires in COVID-19 (dated by TCRdb to about 2020). Background for the entire study: Samples from collaborators originated in the United States, Italy and Spain and spanned both the acute and convalescent phases of COVID-19. The dataset comprised deeply sampled blood TCRbeta repertoires from subjects exposed to, actively infected with, or recovered from COVID-19. Samples were obtained from the ongoing ImmuneRACE study (first 160 participants) and from roughly 1,300 subjects provided by 6 global collaborators. The sample metadata nearly always contained a de-identified subject ID, COVID-19 status, age in years and sex. HLA class I and class II types, where available, came from metadata supplied by the sample provider rather than from assay-based typing. The material from the prospective study consisted of cDNA or gDNA derived from T cells, B-cell-depleted T cells, or PBMCs. The repertoires were made available in a free public database intended to serve as a resource for research on the immune response to SARS-CoV-2. Results and caveats for the whole study, not just this receptor: The quantity of clinical and demographic metadata differed by source and by participant and was supplied without curation.

This clone was counted once. Its antigen has not been determined. Base-call qualities are not available, and no considerably larger clone is one nucleotide away. The immunoSEQ Assay, a bias-controlled multiplex PCR, was used to amplify TCRbeta CDR3 regions from genomic DNA. The authors' pipeline ran thus. The number of nucleated cells in each sample was estimated from the amplification of reference gene primers within the assay. To quantify the absolute abundance of each unique TCRbeta CDR3 rearrangement, sequence reads were collapsed and filtered. For each sample, productive Simpson clonality was calculated by taking the square root of Simpson's diversity index across productive rearrangements. TCRdb limited this immuneACCESS table to in-frame rearrangements with V and J called. A share of clones is missing; checked studies link under half to unresolved V genes, and the rest is unexplained. V and J calls plus clone size are reproduced from that table; the DNA served to infer D and trimming. The sample table lists under 300,000 clones, roughly 88% of them with a count of one. 2% to 2.5% of the sample comes from the top ten.

A second Seattle source provided samples from volunteer blood donors who had recovered from COVID-19. The collaborating institutions used their own protocols to collect whole blood in K2EDTA tubes. For TCRbeta analysis, collaborators shipped samples as frozen whole blood, isolated PBMCs, or DNA extracted from either of those sample types. The junction shows trimming of 1 base on V and 3 bases on J, plus 12 bases between the germline ends. The CDR3 runs 15 residues from the cysteine to the phenylalanine. CDR3 DNA only is kept here, 45 bases in frame from base 1. From the germline V gene (reference sequence), CDR1 is LNHDA and CDR2 is SQIVND.

The TCR comes from a woman aged 40 to 50 who had recovered from COVID-19. The sequenced sample was peripheral blood. Here the chain combines TRBV19 and TRBJ1-1, with a tentative D gene TRBD1 over 6 matching bases. Read as DNA, the sequence is TGTGCCAGTAGTATAGGCGCAGGGGTGGACACTGAAGCTTTCTTT. This is translated as CASSIGAGVDTEAFF.